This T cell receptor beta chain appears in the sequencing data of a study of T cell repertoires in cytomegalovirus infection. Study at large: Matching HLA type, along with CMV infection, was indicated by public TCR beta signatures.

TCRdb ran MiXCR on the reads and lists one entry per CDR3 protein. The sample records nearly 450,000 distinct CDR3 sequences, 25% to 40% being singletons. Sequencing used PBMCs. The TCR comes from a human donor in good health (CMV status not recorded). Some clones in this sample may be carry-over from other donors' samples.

The CDR3 DNA reads TGTGCCAGCAGCAGACGACTAGCGGGGGGTAACTACGAGCAGTACTTC. Encoded protein: CASSRRLAGGNYEQYF. This chain links TRBV6-5 with TRBJ2-7; TRBD2 matches at 13 bases. The CDR3 is made up of 16 amino acids. In germline, CDR1 is MNHEY, CDR2 SVGAGI. V trimming: 6 bases; J trimming: 3 bases; junction bases outside the gene matches: 8.